This TCR beta chain was recovered during a study of a mutant IDH1 vaccine in newly diagnosed glioma. Overall study: Vaccines were begun 4-6 weeks after radiotherapy alone, or with temozolomide cycles.

CDR1 is SGHNT and CDR2 is YYREEE in the germline V gene (reference sequence). Trimming shortened V by 0 bases and J by 11 bases, and 17 bases separated the two germline ends. There are 15 residues in the CDR3. Notes on this clone: Its specificity is unknown.

TCRdb's table, derived via immunoSEQ multiplex PCR, lists solely in-frame clones and lacks some. The sample lists approximately 50,000 clones, just under 80% occurring once. This sample's time point: week 5, during vaccination. Topical imiquimod accompanied each vaccine dose, which consisted of 300 ug of mutant IDH1 20-mer peptide. This chain joins TRBV5-4 and TRBJ1-4; the D is unclear. This clonotype originated in a man between 45 and 60 years old with glioma. The specimen was PBMCs, collected from a glioma patient whose treatment included an IDH1 peptide vaccine. CDR3 loop: CASSLGGYLGRKLFF. CDR3 nucleotide sequence: TGTGCCAGCAGCTTGGGGGGTTATTTAGGGAGGAAACTGTTTTTT.